The 4 T cell receptor beta chains listed next were all sequenced from one sample in a study of cytomegalovirus exposure and HLA in healthy donors. The data were produced by immunoSEQ multiplex PCR, yet TCRdb's version contains in-frame clones alone and is incomplete. Of about 150,000 clones listed, around 88% were seen once; the top ten hold around 22%. The sequencing sample was made of PBMCs. These receptors were collected from a man aged 18 to 35 in good health and CMV-seropositive.

The rearrangement uses TRBV6-9 and TRBJ1-1; 8 positions match TRBD1. The V and J ends lost 7 bases and 1 base, in that order; junction bases with no gene match: 5. This CDR3 region has 14 residues. Germline CDR1 and CDR2: MNHGY and SVAAGI. The CDR3 protein is CASKADRGNTEAFF. The CDR3 bases are TGTGCCAGCAAGGCCGACAGGGGGAACACTGAAGCTTTCTTT.

This chain connects TRBV30 to TRBJ2-2; TRBD2 matches at 14 bases. The CDR3 loop spans 18 amino acids. Germline assignment: CDR1 GTSNPN and CDR2 SVGIG (reference sequence). J lost 4 bases, V lost 0 bases, and 7 bases had no gene match. This chain's CDR3 is CAWSVGTSGRGGTGELFF. The CDR3 coding sequence is TGTGCCTGGAGTGTGGGGACTAGCGGGAGAGGGGGCACCGGGGAGCTGTTTTTT.

The V call is TRBV30, the J call TRBJ1-2; 12 bases match TRBD1. V trimming: 2 bases; J trimming: 4 bases; junction bases outside the gene matches: 5. Germline CDR1 and CDR2: GTSNPN and SVGIG (reference sequence). The CDR3 is 15 amino acids. CDR3: CAWSRPGQGAYGYTF. The CDR3 nucleotides are TGTGCCTGGAGTCGCCCGGGACAGGGGGCCTATGGCTACACCTTC. Filled out from reference TRBV30 and TRBJ1-2, the complete variable domain reads SQTIHQWPATLVQPVGSPLSLECTVEGTSNPNLYWYRQAAGRGLQLLFYSVGIGQISSEVPQNLSASRPQDRQFILSSKKLLLSDSGFYLCAWSRPGQGAYGYTFGSGTRLTVV.

The chain recombines TRBV5-6 with TRBJ1-2; TRBD1 aligns across 8 bases. Looked up from germline, CDR1 is SGHDT and CDR2 is YYEEEE. The CDR3 is 14 residues long. V lost 4 bases and J lost 4; bases outside the gene matches: 6. The CDR3 is CASSPGTGRYGYTF. Written as DNA, the CDR3 is TGTGCCAGCAGCCCAGGGACAGGCCGCTATGGCTACACCTTC.